This T cell receptor beta chain was recorded in a study of tissue T cells after allogeneic stem cell transplantation. The time point denotes: mouse harvest day 7 after allogeneic transplant. Tail vein injection delivered 10^7 T-cell-depleted bone marrow cells and 10^6 splenic CD5+ T cells. This mouse GVHD model was MHC-mismatched B6 to BALB/c, profiled day 7 or 14. Germline CDR1 GFQATS, CDR2 STVNSAI. The V end lost 2 bases, the J end lost 6 bases, and 7 bases lay between the germline ends. This CDR3 comprises 11 residues. The data were produced by immunoSEQ multiplex PCR, yet TCRdb's version contains in-frame clones alone and is incomplete. The sample lists roughly 5,000 clones, roughly half occurring once. Comment on this clone: Its antigen is still unknown. Gene names follow the mouse nomenclature. The read falls 1 residue short of the CDR3 end, and the missing part is taken from the germline J gene.

Points from the study as a whole: Few T cell clones were shared across patients, but motif clusters showed tissue-specific shared signatures. Tissue-detected TCR repertoire was only partly captured by blood and spleen T cells. The patient cohort was small and clinically heterogeneous, with limited sampling depth.

This sequence was found in a female BALB/c mouse given C57BL/6 T cells with graft-versus-host disease after an allogeneic hematopoietic cell transplant. Material for sequencing was skin. The chain couples TRBV20 to TRBJ1-1; weak D call: TRBD1 (5 bases). The sequenced CDR3 bases are TGTGGTGCTAGGAGGGGCCCAGAAGTCTTC. The encoded protein is CGARRGPEVF. The entire CDR3 protein reads CGARRGPEVFF.